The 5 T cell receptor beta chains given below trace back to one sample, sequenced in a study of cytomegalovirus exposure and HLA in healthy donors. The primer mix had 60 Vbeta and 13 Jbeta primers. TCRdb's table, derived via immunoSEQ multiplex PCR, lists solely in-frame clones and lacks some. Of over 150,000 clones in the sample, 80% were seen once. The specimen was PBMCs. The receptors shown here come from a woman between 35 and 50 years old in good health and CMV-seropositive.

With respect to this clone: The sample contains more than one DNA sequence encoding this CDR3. The CDR3 is CASSPTLNTEAFF. The CDR3 DNA is TGTGCCAGCTCCCCAACACTGAACACTGAAGCTTTCTTT. The genes are TRBV18 and TRBJ1-1; the D is unclear. CDR1 is KGHSH and CDR2 is LQKENI in the germline V gene. This CDR3 contains 13 residues. Trimming pared 6 bases from V and 0 bases from J, leaving 8 bases between.

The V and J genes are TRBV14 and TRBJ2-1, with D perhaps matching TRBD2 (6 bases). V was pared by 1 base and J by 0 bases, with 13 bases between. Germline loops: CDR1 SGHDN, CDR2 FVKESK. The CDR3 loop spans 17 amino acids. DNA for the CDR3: TGTGCCAGCAGCCAAGCGAAATTACTAGCCTCCTACAATGAGCAGTTCTTC. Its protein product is CASSQAKLLASYNEQFF.

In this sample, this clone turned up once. The CDR3 nucleotides read TGTGCCAGCTCACCAAACCAAGGAGTAAACACTGAAGCTTTCTTT. It translates to CASSPNQGVNTEAFF. This chain links TRBV18 with TRBJ1-1; D gene uncertain. Germline lookup yields CDR1 KGHSH and CDR2 LQKENI. The CDR3 sequence is 15 residues long. Trimming cost V 2 bases and J 2 bases, with 12 bases left between them.

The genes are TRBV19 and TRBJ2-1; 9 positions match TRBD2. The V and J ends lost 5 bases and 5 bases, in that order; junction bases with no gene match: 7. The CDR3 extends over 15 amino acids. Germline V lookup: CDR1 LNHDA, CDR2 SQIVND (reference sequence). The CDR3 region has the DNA TGTGCCAGTAGTTTCCCCGGGACTAGCAACAATGAGCAGTTCTTC. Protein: CASSFPGTSNNEQFF.

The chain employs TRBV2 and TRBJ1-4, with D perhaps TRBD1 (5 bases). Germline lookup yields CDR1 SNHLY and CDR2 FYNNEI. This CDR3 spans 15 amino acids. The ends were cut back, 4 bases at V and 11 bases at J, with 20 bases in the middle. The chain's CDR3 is CASSGPGSSGVKLFF. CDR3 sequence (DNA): TGTGCCAGCAGTGGACCAGGGTCGTCGGGTGTGAAACTGTTTTTT.